This T cell receptor (beta chain) came from a study of blood T cell repertoires in COVID-19. Study details: T cells, B-cell-depleted T cells, or PBMCs provided the cDNA or gDNA that served as material.

Allocation to cohorts depended on clinical history reported by the participants. The protocol was immunoSEQ multiplex PCR, while the TCRdb copy is restricted to in-frame clones and leaves out a portion. This sample has around 400,000 clones, with approximately 90% found just once. The sequence was collected from a middle-aged woman who had been exposed to COVID-19. Sequencing used PBMCs or T cells enriched from blood (not recorded which).

The CDR3: CASSLGQLNTEAFF. The DNA for the CDR3 is TGTGCCAGCTCACTCGGACAGTTGAACACTGAAGCTTTCTTT. The chain links TRBV18 to TRBJ1-1; perhaps TRBD1 as D (6 bases). The CDR3 sequence is 14 residues long. Trimming removed 4 bases at V and 0 bases at J, with 9 bases between. Looked up from germline, CDR1 is KGHSH and CDR2 is LQKENI.